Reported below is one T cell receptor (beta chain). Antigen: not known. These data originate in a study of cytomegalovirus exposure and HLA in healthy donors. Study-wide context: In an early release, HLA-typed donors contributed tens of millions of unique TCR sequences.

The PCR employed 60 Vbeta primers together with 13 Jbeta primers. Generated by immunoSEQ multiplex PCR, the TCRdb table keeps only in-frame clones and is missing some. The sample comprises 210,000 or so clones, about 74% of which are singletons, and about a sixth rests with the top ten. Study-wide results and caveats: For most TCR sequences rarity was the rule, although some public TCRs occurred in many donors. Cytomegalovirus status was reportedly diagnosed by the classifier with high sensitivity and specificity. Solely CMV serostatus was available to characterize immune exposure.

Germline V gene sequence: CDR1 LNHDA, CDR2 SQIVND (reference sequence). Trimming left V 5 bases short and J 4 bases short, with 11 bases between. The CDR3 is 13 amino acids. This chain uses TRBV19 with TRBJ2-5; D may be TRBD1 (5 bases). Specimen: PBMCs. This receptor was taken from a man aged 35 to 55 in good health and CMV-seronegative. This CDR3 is CASSGKGRETQYF. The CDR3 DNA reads TGTGCCAGTAGTGGAAAGGGGCGAGAGACCCAGTACTTC.